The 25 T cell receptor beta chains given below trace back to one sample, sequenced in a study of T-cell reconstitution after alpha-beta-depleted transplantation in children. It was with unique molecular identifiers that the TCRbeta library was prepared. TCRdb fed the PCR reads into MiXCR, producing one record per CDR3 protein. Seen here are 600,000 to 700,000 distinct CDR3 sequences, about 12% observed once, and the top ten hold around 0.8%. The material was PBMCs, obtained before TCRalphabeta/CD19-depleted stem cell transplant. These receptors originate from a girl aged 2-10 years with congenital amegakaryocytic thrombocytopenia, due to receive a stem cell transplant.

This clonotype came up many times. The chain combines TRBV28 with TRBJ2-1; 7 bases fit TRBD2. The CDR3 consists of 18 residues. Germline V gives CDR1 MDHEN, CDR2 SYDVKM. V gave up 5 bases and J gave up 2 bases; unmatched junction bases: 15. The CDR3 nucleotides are TGTGCCAGCAGTCCGAGAGTAGCGGGCCGGTTTGCCTACAATGAGCAGTTCTTC. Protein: CASSPRVAGRFAYNEQFF.

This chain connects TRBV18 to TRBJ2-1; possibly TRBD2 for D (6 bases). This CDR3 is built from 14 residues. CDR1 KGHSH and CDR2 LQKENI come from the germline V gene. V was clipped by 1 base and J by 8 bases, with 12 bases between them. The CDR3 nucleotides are TGTGCCAGCTCACCACGAGCGCGGGATTATGAGCAGTTCTTC. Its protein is CASSPRARDYEQFF.

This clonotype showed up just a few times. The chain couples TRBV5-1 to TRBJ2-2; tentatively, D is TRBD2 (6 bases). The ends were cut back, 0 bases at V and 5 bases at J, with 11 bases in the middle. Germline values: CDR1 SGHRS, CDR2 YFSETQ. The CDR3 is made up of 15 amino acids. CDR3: CASSLAAGDTGELFF. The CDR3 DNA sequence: TGCGCCAGCAGCTTGGCAGCGGGTGATACCGGGGAGCTGTTTTTT.

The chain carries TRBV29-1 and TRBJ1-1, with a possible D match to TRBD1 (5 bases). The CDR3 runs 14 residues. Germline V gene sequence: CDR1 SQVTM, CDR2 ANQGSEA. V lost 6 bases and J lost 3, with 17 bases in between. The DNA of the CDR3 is TGCAGCGTGGGACGTCATTCGCAGGACACTGAAGCTTTCTTT. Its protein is CSVGRHSQDTEAFF.

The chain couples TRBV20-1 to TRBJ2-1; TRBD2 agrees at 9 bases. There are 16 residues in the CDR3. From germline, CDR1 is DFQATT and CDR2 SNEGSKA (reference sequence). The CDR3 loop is CRAKKWAGGPDNEQFF. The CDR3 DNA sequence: TGCAGGGCCAAGAAGTGGGCGGGAGGGCCGGACAATGAGCAGTTCTTC.

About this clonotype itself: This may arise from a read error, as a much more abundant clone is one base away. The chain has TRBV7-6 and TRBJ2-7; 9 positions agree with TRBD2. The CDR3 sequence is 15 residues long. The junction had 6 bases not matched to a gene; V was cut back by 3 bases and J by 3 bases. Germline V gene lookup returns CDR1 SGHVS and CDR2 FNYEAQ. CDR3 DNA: TGTGCCAGCAGCTTTGTGCCGACTAGCGGCTACGAGCAGTACTTC. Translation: CASSFVPTSGYEQYF. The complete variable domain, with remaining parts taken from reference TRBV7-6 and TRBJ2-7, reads GAGVSQSPRYKVTKRGQDVALRCDPISGHVSLYWYRQALGQGPEFLTYFNYEAQQDKSGLPNDRFSAERPEGSISTLTIQRTEQRDSAMYRCASSFVPTSGYEQYFGPGTRLTVT.

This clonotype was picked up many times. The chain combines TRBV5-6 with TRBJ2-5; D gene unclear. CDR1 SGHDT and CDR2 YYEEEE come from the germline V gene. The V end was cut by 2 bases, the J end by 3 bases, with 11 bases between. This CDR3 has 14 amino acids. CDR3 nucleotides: TGTGCCAGCAGCTTTGGTGAGCATGAAGAGACCCAGTACTTC. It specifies CASSFGEHEETQYF. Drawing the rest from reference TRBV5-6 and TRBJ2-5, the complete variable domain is DAGVTQSPTHLIKTRGQQVTLRCSPKSGHDTVSWYQQALGQGPQFIFQYYEEEERQRGNFPDRFSGHQFPNYSSELNVNALLLGDSALYLCASSFGEHEETQYFGPGTRLLVL.

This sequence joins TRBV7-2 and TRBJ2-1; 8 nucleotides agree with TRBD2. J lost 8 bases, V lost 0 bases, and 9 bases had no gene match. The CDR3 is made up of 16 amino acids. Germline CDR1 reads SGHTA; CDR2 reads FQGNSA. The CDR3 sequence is CASSLASSGSRYEQFF. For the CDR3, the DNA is TGTGCCAGCAGCTTAGCGTCGAGCGGGAGTAGGTATGAGCAGTTCTTC.

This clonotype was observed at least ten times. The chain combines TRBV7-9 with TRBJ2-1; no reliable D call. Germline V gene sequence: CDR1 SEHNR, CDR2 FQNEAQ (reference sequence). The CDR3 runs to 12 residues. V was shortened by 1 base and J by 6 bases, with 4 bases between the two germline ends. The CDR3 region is CASSLDVNEQFF. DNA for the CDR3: TGTGCCAGCAGCTTAGATGTCAATGAGCAGTTCTTC. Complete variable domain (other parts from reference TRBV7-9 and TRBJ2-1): DTGVSQNPRHKITKRGQNVTFRCDPISEHNRLYWYRQTLGQGPEFLTYFQNEAQLEKSRLLSDRFSAERPKGSFSTLEIQRTEQGDSAMYLCASSLDVNEQFFGPGTRLTVL.

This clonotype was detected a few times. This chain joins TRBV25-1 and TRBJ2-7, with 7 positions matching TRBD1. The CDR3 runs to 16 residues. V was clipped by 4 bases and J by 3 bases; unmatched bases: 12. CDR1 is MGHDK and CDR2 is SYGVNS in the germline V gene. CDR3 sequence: CASSGNAGTAFYEQYF. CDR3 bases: TGTGCCAGCAGTGGTAACGCCGGGACAGCTTTCTACGAGCAGTACTTC.

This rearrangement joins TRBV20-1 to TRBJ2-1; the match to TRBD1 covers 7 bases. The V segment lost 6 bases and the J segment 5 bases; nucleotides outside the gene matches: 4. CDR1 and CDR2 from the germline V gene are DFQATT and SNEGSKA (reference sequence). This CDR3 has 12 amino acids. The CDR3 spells CSAKDRNNEQFF. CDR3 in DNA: TGCAGTGCCAAGGACAGGAACAATGAGCAGTTCTTC.

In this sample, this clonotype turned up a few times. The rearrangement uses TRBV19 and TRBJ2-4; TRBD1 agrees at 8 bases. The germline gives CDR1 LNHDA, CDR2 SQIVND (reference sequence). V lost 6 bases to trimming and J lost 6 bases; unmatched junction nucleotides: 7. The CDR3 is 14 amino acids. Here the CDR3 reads CASSAEDRVNIQYF. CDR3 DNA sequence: TGTGCCAGTAGCGCCGAGGACAGGGTAAACATTCAGTACTTC. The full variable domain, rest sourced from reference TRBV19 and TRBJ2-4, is DGGITQSPKYLFRKEGQNVTLSCEQNLNHDAMYWYRQDPGQGLRLIYYSQIVNDFQKGDIAEGYSVSREKKESFPLTVTSAQKNPTAFYLCASSAEDRVNIQYFGAGTRLSVL.

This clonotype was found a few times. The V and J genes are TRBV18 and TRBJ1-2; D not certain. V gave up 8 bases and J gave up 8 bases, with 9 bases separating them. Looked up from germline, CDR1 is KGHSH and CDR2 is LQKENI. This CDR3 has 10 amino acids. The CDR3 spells CASPPQGYTF. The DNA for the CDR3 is TGTGCCAGCCCGCCGCAGGGCTACACCTTC.

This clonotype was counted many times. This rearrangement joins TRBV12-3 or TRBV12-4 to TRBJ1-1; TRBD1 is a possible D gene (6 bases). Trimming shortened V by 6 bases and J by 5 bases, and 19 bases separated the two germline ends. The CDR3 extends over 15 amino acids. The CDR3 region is CASSHPGGPGTEAFF. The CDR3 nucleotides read TGTGCCAGCAGCCACCCTGGGGGGCCGGGGACTGAAGCTTTCTTT.

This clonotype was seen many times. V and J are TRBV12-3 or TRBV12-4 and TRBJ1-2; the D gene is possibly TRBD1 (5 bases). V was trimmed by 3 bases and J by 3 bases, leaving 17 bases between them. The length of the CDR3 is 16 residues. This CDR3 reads CASSLALGQGDYGYTF. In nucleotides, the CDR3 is TGTGCCAGCAGTTTGGCCTTGGGGCAGGGCGACTATGGCTACACCTTC.

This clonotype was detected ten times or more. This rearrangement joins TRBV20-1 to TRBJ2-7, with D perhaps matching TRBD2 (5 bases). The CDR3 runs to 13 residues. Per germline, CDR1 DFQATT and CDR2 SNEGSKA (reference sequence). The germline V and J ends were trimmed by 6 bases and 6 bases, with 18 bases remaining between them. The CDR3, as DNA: TGCAGTGCCCTAGGTCCGGGAACGGGCGAGCAGTACTTC. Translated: CSALGPGTGEQYF.

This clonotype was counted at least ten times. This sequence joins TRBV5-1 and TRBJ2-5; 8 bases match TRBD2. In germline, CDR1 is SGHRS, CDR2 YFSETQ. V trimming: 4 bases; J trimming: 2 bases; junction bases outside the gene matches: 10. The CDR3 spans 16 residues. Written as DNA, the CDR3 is TGCGCCAGCAGCATAAATCCGGGACTAGGGCAAGAGACCCAGTACTTC. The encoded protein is CASSINPGLGQETQYF.

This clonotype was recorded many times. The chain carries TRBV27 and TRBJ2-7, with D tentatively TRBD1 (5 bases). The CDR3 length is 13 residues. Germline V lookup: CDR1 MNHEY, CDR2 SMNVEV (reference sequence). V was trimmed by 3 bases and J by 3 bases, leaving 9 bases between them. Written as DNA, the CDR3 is TGTGCCAGCAGTTTCGGACAACTCTACGAGCAGTACTTC. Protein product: CASSFGQLYEQYF.

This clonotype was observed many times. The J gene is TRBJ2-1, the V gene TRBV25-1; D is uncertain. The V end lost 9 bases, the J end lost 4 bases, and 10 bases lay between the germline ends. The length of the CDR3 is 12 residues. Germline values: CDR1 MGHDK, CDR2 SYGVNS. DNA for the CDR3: TGTGCCAGGAGAAAAGGGTACAATGAGCAGTTCTTC. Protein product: CARRKGYNEQFF.

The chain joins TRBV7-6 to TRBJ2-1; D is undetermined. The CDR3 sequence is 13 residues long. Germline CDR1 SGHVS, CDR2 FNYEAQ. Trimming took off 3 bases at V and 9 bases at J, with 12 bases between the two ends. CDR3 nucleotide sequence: TGTGCCAGCAGCTTTGGTCTAGTTCTTGAGCAGTTCTTC. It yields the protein CASSFGLVLEQFF. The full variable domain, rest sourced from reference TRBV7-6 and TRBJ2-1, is GAGVSQSPRYKVTKRGQDVALRCDPISGHVSLYWYRQALGQGPEFLTYFNYEAQQDKSGLPNDRFSAERPEGSISTLTIQRTEQRDSAMYRCASSFGLVLEQFFGPGTRLTVL.

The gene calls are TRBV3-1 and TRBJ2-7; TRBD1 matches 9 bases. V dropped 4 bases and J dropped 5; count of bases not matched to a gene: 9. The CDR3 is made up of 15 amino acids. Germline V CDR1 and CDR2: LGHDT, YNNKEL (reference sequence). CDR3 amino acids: CASSPLGTGWNEQYF. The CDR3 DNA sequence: TGTGCCAGCAGCCCCCTCGGGACAGGGTGGAACGAGCAGTACTTC.

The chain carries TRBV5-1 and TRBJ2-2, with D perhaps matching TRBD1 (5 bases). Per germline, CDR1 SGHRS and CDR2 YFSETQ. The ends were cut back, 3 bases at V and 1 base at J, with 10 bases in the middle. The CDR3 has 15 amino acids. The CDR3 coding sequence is TGCGCCAGCAGCTCCCGTAGGGGGAACACCGGGGAGCTGTTTTTT. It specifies CASSSRRGNTGELFF.

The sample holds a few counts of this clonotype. CDR3 in DNA: TGCAGTGCACCCGGCACTACAGCTGGAATGGGCGATGAGCAGTTCTTC. It is translated as CSAPGTTAGMGDEQFF. This chain joins TRBV20-1 and TRBJ2-1; no clear D gene. The V and J ends lost 6 bases and 8 bases respectively, with 26 bases between them. CDR3 length equals 16 residues. CDR1 and CDR2 from the germline V gene are DFQATT and SNEGSKA (reference sequence).

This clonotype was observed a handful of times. The DNA of the CDR3 is TGTGCCAGCAGCCTGGCCGCAAGGGAGGGCCGCGACGAGCAGTACTTC. Its translation: CASSLAAREGRDEQYF. The chain combines TRBV5-6 with TRBJ2-7, with 7 bases lining up with TRBD2. The trim removed 4 bases at V and 5 bases at J, leaving 15 bases unmatched. Germline CDR1 is SGHDT and CDR2 is YYEEEE. This CDR3 has 16 residues.

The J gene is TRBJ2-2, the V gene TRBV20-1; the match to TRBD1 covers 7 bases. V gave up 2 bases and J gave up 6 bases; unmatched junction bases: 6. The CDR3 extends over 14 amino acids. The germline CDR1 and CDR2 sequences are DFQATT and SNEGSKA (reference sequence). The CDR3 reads CSARIEGAAGELFF. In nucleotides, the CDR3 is TGCAGTGCTAGAATAGAGGGGGCGGCCGGGGAGCTGTTTTTT.